Listed here are 25 T cell receptor beta chains from one sample, sequenced in a study of cytomegalovirus exposure and HLA in healthy donors (dated by TCRdb to the late 2010s). Libraries were prepared through the immunoSEQ multiplex PCR assay. For the multiplex PCR, a mixture combining 60 forward primers for TCR Vbeta segments and 13 reverse primers for TCR Jbeta segments was used. In TCRdb, the immuneACCESS table is reduced to in-frame sequences with V and J assigned. These tables do not hold every clone; where another copy was compared, an unresolved V gene accounts for under half, and the others remain unexplained. The sample yields 76,000 or so clones; around 70% were counted once. 15% to 20% of the sample comes from the top ten. Sequencing input: PBMCs. The receptors originated from a woman in her forties in good health and CMV-seropositive.

The chain uses TRBV29-1 and TRBJ2-1; tentative D call: TRBD2 (7 bases). CDR1 SQVTM and CDR2 ANQGSEA come from the germline V gene. The CDR3 runs to 13 residues. Deletions cut 7 bases from V and 9 bases from J, with 19 bases between. The CDR3 DNA follows: TGCAGCGACCTCCGTGGGGGGGCTAGTGAGCAGTTCTTC. Encoded protein: CSDLRGGASEQFF.

J is TRBJ1-5 and V is TRBV7-8, with TRBD1 matching over 9 bases. J gave up 4 bases and V 6 bases, and 7 bases lay outside the gene matches. The germline CDR1 and CDR2 sequences are SGHVS and FQNEAQ. The CDR3 spans 15 residues. For the CDR3, the DNA is TGTGCCAGCAGGGCCGGGACAGGGAGGAATCAGCCCCAGCATTTT. This codes for CASRAGTGRNQPQHF.

The V call is TRBV29-1, the J call TRBJ2-1; TRBD1 is a possible D gene (5 bases). In germline, CDR1 is SQVTM, CDR2 ANQGSEA. The CDR3 consists of 14 residues. The V end lost 8 bases, the J end lost 2 bases, and 16 bases lay between the germline ends. CDR3 bases: TGCAGCACCCAAAGGGGCAGGGCCTACAATGAGCAGTTCTTC. It translates to CSTQRGRAYNEQFF.

The chain recombines TRBV7-2 with TRBJ2-3; 7 nucleotides match TRBD1. Germline CDR1 reads SGHTA; CDR2 reads FQGNSA. This CDR3 spans 15 amino acids. J gave up 4 bases and V 5 bases, and 9 bases lay outside the gene matches. The DNA for the CDR3 is TGTGCCAGCAGCGTTAGAGGGGGCGTATCAGATACGCAGTATTTT. Amino acid sequence: CASSVRGGVSDTQYF.

This clone was picked up a small number of times. The chain's CDR3 is CASSLRDRGQGTEAFF. The CDR3 DNA is TGTGCCAGCAGCCTCCGGGACAGGGGGCAGGGCACTGAAGCTTTCTTT. The chain is built from TRBV7-6 and TRBJ1-1, with 12 positions matching TRBD1. The CDR3 loop spans 16 amino acids. Germline CDR1 SGHVS, CDR2 FNYEAQ. J was trimmed by 4 bases and V by 5 bases; bases with no gene match: 8.

This clone was observed a handful of times. The chain recombines TRBV19 with TRBJ1-3, with 8 bases fitting TRBD1. This CDR3 is built from 16 residues. Unmatched junction bases numbered 4, after V lost 3 bases and J lost 0 bases. The germline CDR1 and CDR2 sequences are LNHDA and SQIVND (reference sequence). The CDR3 loop is CASSMDRAASGNTIYF. As DNA, the CDR3 is TGTGCCAGTAGTATGGACAGGGCCGCCTCTGGAAACACCATATATTTT.

The chain combines TRBV19 with TRBJ2-7, with 7 bases matching TRBD2. V gave up 8 bases and J gave up 3 bases; unmatched junction bases: 13. CDR3 size: 15 residues. Germline loops: CDR1 LNHDA, CDR2 SQIVND (reference sequence). CDR3 sequence reads: CASASGTTKLYEQYF. CDR3 coding DNA: TGTGCCAGTGCATCCGGGACTACCAAACTCTACGAGCAGTACTTC.

This chain links TRBV4-2 with TRBJ1-1; weak D call: TRBD1 (5 bases). V was pared by 2 bases and J by 2 bases, with 18 bases between. There are 17 residues in the CDR3. Germline CDR1 and CDR2: LGHNA and YNFKEQ. The CDR3 DNA is TGTGCCAGCAGCCAACTAGGACATCAAAGGCTTAACACTGAAGCTTTCTTT. Its protein product is CASSQLGHQRLNTEAFF.

The V gene is TRBV7-3, the J gene TRBJ1-2, with 7 bases that match TRBD1. CDR3 length: 15 amino acids. From germline, CDR1 is SGHTA and CDR2 FQGTGA. The V gene end was trimmed by 5 bases and the J gene end by 4 bases; junction bases not matched to a gene: 10. As DNA, the CDR3 is TGTGCCAGCAGCGCCAATCTTGACAGGGTCTATGGCTACACCTTC. This codes for CASSANLDRVYGYTF.

This chain joins TRBV19 and TRBJ2-4, with 9 bases fitting TRBD2. V was pared by 4 bases and J by 6 bases, with 4 bases of the junction left unmatched. The CDR3 totals 14 residues. Germline V gene sequence: CDR1 LNHDA, CDR2 SQIVND (reference sequence). CDR3 protein: CASSKSGGLNIQYF. The CDR3 DNA follows: TGTGCCAGTAGTAAGAGCGGGGGGTTAAACATTCAGTACTTC.

This clone was found many times. The chain recombines TRBV5-1 with TRBJ1-1; the D gene is possibly TRBD1 (5 bases). V was pared by 0 bases and J by 0 bases, with 9 bases between. Germline loops: CDR1 SGHRS, CDR2 YFSETQ. The CDR3 sequence is 15 residues long. In DNA form, the CDR3 reads TGCGCCAGCAGCTTGGGTGACAGCGTGAACACTGAAGCTTTCTTT. The encoded protein is CASSLGDSVNTEAFF.

The gene calls are TRBV5-1 and TRBJ2-1; D unclear. The CDR3 covers 16 residues. From germline, CDR1 is SGHRS and CDR2 YFSETQ. V gave up 1 base and J gave up 6 bases, with 17 bases separating them. The CDR3 bases are TGCGCCAGCAGCTTGAGTCCTGACTCTTCACCCAATGAGCAGTTCTTC. Its translation: CASSLSPDSSPNEQFF.

V gene TRBV19 combines with J gene TRBJ1-1; tentative D call: TRBD1 (6 bases). The germline V gene has CDR1 LNHDA and CDR2 SQIVND (reference sequence). This CDR3 has 13 residues. The germline V and J ends were trimmed by 7 bases and 2 bases, with 11 bases remaining between them. In DNA, the CDR3 is TGTGCCAGTACTTTAGGGGGTAACACTGAAGCTTTCTTT. Its translation: CASTLGGNTEAFF. Supplemented by reference TRBV19 and TRBJ1-1, the full variable domain reads DGGITQSPKYLFRKEGQNVTLSCEQNLNHDAMYWYRQDPGQGLRLIYYSQIVNDFQKGDIAEGYSVSREKKESFPLTVTSAQKNPTAFYLCASTLGGNTEAFFGQGTRLTVV.

CDR3 sequence: CASSLSGLIYEQYF. In nucleotides, the CDR3 is TGTGCCAGCAGCTTAAGCGGGTTGATCTACGAGCAGTACTTC. This chain uses TRBV7-2 with TRBJ2-7, with D possibly being TRBD2 (6 bases). V shed 2 bases and J shed 3 bases, with 11 bases lying between them. The CDR3 totals 14 residues. Germline-derived CDR1 and CDR2 are SGHTA and FQGNSA.

This clone was counted a single time. The chain is built from TRBV5-6 and TRBJ2-1, with D possibly being TRBD1 (6 bases). The CDR3 runs 15 residues. The V gene's germline CDR1 is SGHDT and CDR2 YYEEEE. The V gene lost 2 bases and the J gene lost 7 bases, with 16 bases spanning the gap. The CDR3 here is CASSFYRVMGNEQFF. CDR3 sequence (DNA): TGTGCCAGCAGCTTTTACAGGGTAATGGGAAATGAGCAGTTCTTC.

This clone came up a few times. This sequence joins TRBV5-1 and TRBJ2-4; no clear D. The CDR3 sequence is 15 residues long. Germline CDR1 and CDR2: SGHRS and YFSETQ. Trimming took off 0 bases at V and 0 bases at J, with 7 bases between the two ends. This CDR3 reads CASSLGGLAKNIQYF. For the CDR3, the DNA is TGCGCCAGCAGCTTGGGAGGCCTAGCCAAAAACATTCAGTACTTC.

The CDR3 DNA sequence: TGTGCCAGCAGCTTCTCAGGGGGGAACACTGAAGCTTTCTTT. Its translation: CASSFSGGNTEAFF. The chain joins TRBV9 to TRBJ1-1, with 7 bases matching TRBD1. CDR1 and CDR2 from the germline V gene are SGDLS and YYNGEE. Trimming removed 4 bases from V and 1 base from J; junction bases left unmatched: 4. CDR3 length: 14 amino acids.

This clone was seen a single time. J is TRBJ1-3 and V is TRBV4-3; D remains unclear. Trimming shortened V by 1 base and J by 3 bases, and 7 bases separated the two germline ends. Germline assignment: CDR1 LGHNA and CDR2 YSLEER. CDR3 size: 14 residues. CDR3 sequence reads: CASSQGRGGNTIYF. In nucleotides, the CDR3 is TGCGCCAGCAGCCAAGGCCGGGGTGGAAACACCATATATTTT.

A few counts support this clone. J is TRBJ2-7 and V is TRBV28; 8 bases match TRBD2. The length of the CDR3 is 14 residues. Trimming removed 10 bases from V and 4 bases from J; junction bases left unmatched: 12. CDR1 MDHEN and CDR2 SYDVKM come from the germline V gene. The CDR3 bases are TGTGCCATCCGGTCAGCGGGAGTTGCTTACGAGCAGTACTTC. Translated, it gives CAIRSAGVAYEQYF.

This clone was counted only a few times. The chain has TRBV5-4 and TRBJ1-4; the match to TRBD1 covers 7 bases. Trimming took 3 bases from V and 6 from J; bases not matched to a gene: 2. The CDR3 is 13 amino acids. CDR1 and CDR2 (germline): SGHNT, YYREEE (reference sequence). The CDR3 here is CASSSGGDEKLFF. CDR3 DNA sequence: TGTGCCAGCAGCTCAGGGGGAGATGAAAAACTGTTTTTT. Based on the CDR3 plus reference TRBV5-4 and TRBJ1-4, the full variable domain is ETGVTQSPTHLIKTRGQQVTLRCSSQSGHNTVSWYQQALGQGPQFIFQYYREEENGRGNFPPRFSGLQFPNYSSELNVNALELDDSALYLCASSSGGDEKLFFGSGTQLSVL.

The chain carries TRBV28 and TRBJ1-2; 9 bases are shared with TRBD1. Germline lookup yields CDR1 MDHEN and CDR2 SYDVKM. V lost 4 bases to trimming and J lost 6 bases; unmatched junction nucleotides: 12. The CDR3 is 16 amino acids. This CDR3 is CASSSVTTGGFDGYTF. As DNA, the CDR3 is TGTGCCAGCAGTTCGGTTACGACAGGGGGGTTTGATGGCTACACCTTC.

CDR3 residues: CASTQGSYGYTF. The CDR3 nucleotides read TGTGCCAGCACCCAGGGGTCCTATGGCTACACCTTC. The gene calls are TRBV28 and TRBJ1-2; TRBD1 might be the D (6 bases). This CDR3 spans 12 amino acids. Deletions cut 7 bases from V and 4 bases from J, with 10 bases between. The germline CDR1 and CDR2 sequences are MDHEN and SYDVKM.

The sample holds a few counts of this clone. A far larger clone is one base from this, pointing to a likely read error. Since the CDR3 does not end with the conserved phenylalanine or tryptophan, this likely comes from a read error. CDR3 loop: CASSSATGHGNTIYV. CDR3 nucleotides: TGTGCCAGCAGTTCAGCGACGGGACACGGAAACACCATATATGTT. The gene calls are TRBV6-5 and TRBJ1-3; TRBD1 might be the D (6 bases). V was trimmed by 4 bases and J by 4 bases, leaving 14 bases between them. Germline CDR1 is MNHEY and CDR2 is SVGAGI. This CDR3 comprises 15 residues.

The J gene is TRBJ2-5, the V gene TRBV7-2; 10 nucleotides line up with TRBD2. The germline CDR1 and CDR2 sequences are SGHTA and FQGNSA. The length of the CDR3 is 17 residues. Trimming at V came to 1 base and at J to 1 base, leaving 6 bases not matched to a gene. CDR3: CASSLVTLAGVQETQYF. DNA for the CDR3: TGTGCCAGCAGCTTAGTTACCCTAGCGGGAGTCCAAGAGACCCAGTACTTC.

In the case of this clone: A much bigger clone sits one base away, suggesting this may be a read error. The CDR3 sequence is CASSLAGANTEAFF. In nucleotides, the CDR3 is TGTGCCAGCAGCTTGGCAGGGGCGAACACTGAAGCTTTCTTT. The chain has TRBV5-6 and TRBJ1-1, with D perhaps TRBD1 (6 bases). The CDR3 sequence is 14 residues long. Trimming shortened V by 0 bases and J by 1 base, and 7 bases separated the two germline ends. CDR1 is SGHDT, CDR2 YYEEEE, per germline.